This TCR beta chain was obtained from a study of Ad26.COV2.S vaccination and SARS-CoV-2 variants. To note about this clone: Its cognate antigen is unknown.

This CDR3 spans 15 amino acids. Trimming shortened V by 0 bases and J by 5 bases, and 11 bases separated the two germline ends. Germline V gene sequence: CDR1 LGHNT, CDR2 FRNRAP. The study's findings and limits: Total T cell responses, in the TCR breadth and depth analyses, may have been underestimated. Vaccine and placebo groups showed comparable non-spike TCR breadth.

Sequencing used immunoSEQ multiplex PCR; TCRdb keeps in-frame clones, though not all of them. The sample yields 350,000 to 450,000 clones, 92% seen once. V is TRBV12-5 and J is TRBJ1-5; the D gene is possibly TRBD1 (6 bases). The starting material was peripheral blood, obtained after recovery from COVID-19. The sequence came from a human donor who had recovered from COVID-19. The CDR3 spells CASGLVRGTDQPQHF. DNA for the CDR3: TGTGCTAGTGGTTTGGTGAGGGGGACGGATCAGCCCCAGCATTTT.